The rows below give T cell receptor beta chains drawn from one sample of a study of post-analysis software for immune sequencing data. TCRdb fed the PCR reads into MiXCR, producing one record per CDR3 protein. The sample includes hundreds of thousands of distinct CDR3 sequences, about 27% of them seen just once. Sequencing used blood. The receptors here all came from a girl between 5 and 17 years old with multiple sclerosis. Both conserved end residues are part of each CDR3. The order of the fields is J gene, V gene, clone size, D gene, CDR3 protein, CDR3 DNA. The D gene is left open where the match is weak. A clone size is listed for some rows: how often the clone was seen (once, few, many), or a class if it is expanded.

j_gene: TRBJ1-1; v_gene: TRBV7-8; abundance: few; d_gene: .; CDR3aa: CASSLAPRGRMNTEAFF; CDR3nt: TGTGCCAGCAGCTTAGCCCCCCGGGGGAGAATGAACACTGAAGCTTTCTTT
j_gene: TRBJ2-5; v_gene: TRBV5-6; abundance: .; d_gene: .; CDR3aa: CASSLGAASQETQYF; CDR3nt: TGTGCCAGCAGCTTGGGGGCAGCCTCCCAAGAGACCCAGTACTTC
j_gene: TRBJ2-7; v_gene: TRBV5-1; abundance: many; d_gene: TRBD2; CDR3aa: CASSLSLAASYEQYF; CDR3nt: TGCGCCAGCAGCTTGAGCCTAGCGGCTTCCTACGAGCAGTACTTC
j_gene: TRBJ2-6; v_gene: TRBV5-1; abundance: .; d_gene: .; CDR3aa: CASSLFAGRTSGANVLTF; CDR3nt: TGCGCCAGCAGCTTGTTCGCAGGGAGGACTTCTGGGGCCAACGTCCTGACTTTC
j_gene: TRBJ1-4; v_gene: TRBV5-6; abundance: few; d_gene: .; CDR3aa: CASSFGTHNEKLFF; CDR3nt: TGTGCCAGCAGCTTCGGGACCCATAATGAAAAACTGTTTTTT
j_gene: TRBJ2-7; v_gene: TRBV6-6; abundance: few; d_gene: .; CDR3aa: CASAGRPTPYEQYF; CDR3nt: TGTGCCAGCGCAGGGAGACCAACGCCCTACGAGCAGTACTTC
j_gene: TRBJ1-5; v_gene: TRBV12-3/TRBV12-4; abundance: .; d_gene: .; CDR3aa: CASSLGGKPSNQPQHF; CDR3nt: TGTGCCAGCAGTTTGGGGGGAAAACCTAGCAATCAGCCCCAGCATTTT
j_gene: TRBJ2-1; v_gene: TRBV5-1; abundance: .; d_gene: .; CDR3aa: CASSLAFLAHQFF; CDR3nt: TGCGCCAGCAGCTTGGCTTTTCTAGCCCATCAGTTCTTC
j_gene: TRBJ2-7; v_gene: TRBV2; abundance: few; d_gene: .; CDR3aa: CASSGREYEQYF; CDR3nt: TGTGCCAGCAGCGGACGGGAATACGAGCAGTACTTC
j_gene: TRBJ2-5; v_gene: TRBV20-1; abundance: few; d_gene: TRBD1; CDR3aa: CSALFGQGRGTQYF; CDR3nt: TGCAGTGCTCTGTTTGGACAGGGCCGGGGGACCCAGTACTTC
j_gene: TRBJ2-7; v_gene: TRBV5-1; abundance: few; d_gene: .; CDR3aa: CASSEGGGTYEQYF; CDR3nt: TGCGCCAGCTCCGAGGGAGGCGGGACCTACGAGCAGTACTTC
j_gene: TRBJ2-5; v_gene: TRBV29-1; abundance: many; d_gene: .; CDR3aa: CSVEILGQPGETQYF; CDR3nt: TGCAGCGTTGAAATCCTCGGACAGCCTGGAGAGACCCAGTACTTC
j_gene: TRBJ2-5; v_gene: TRBV12-3/TRBV12-4; abundance: few; d_gene: TRBD1; CDR3aa: CASGQGEETQYF; CDR3nt: TGTGCCAGCGGACAGGGAGAAGAGACCCAGTACTTC
j_gene: TRBJ2-1; v_gene: TRBV20-1; abundance: .; d_gene: .; CDR3aa: CSDRGSHEQFF; CDR3nt: TGCAGTGATAGAGGGAGCCATGAGCAGTTCTTC
j_gene: TRBJ1-5; v_gene: TRBV5-1; abundance: few; d_gene: .; CDR3aa: CASSLSSGANQPQHF; CDR3nt: TGCGCCAGCAGCTTGAGCTCGGGCGCCAATCAGCCCCAGCATTTT
j_gene: TRBJ2-5; v_gene: TRBV12-3/TRBV12-4; abundance: .; d_gene: .; CDR3aa: CASSPYGETQYF; CDR3nt: TGTGCCAGCAGTCCCTATGGGGAGACCCAGTACTTC